This T cell receptor beta chain was recorded in a study of OX40 agonist ivuxolimab in advanced cancers. Germline CDR1 and CDR2: SNHLY and FYNNEI. V was pared by 7 bases and J by 9 bases, with 7 bases between. The CDR3 runs 11 residues. Data came from immunoSEQ multiplex PCR; TCRdb stores just in-frame clones and leaves some out. In the table there are roughly 70,000 clones, roughly 87% of which are singletons. This TCR was sampled from an adult with an advanced solid tumor such as melanoma, head and neck, liver or kidney cancer. The sample in question was CD4+ or CD8+ T cells sorted from blood, obtained in a trial of the OX40 agonist ivuxolimab. J is TRBJ1-6 and V is TRBV2, with D uncertain. The CDR3 bases are TGTGCCAGCATGGACCCTTCACCCCTCCACTTT. Protein: CASMDPSPLHF. The variable domain in full, with the rest retrieved from reference TRBV2 and TRBJ1-6, is EPEVTQTPSHQVTQMGQEVILRCVPISNHLYFYWYRQILGQKVEFLVSFYNNEISEKSEIFDDQFSVERPDGSNFTLKIRSTKLEDSAMYFCASMDPSPLHFGNGTRLTVT.